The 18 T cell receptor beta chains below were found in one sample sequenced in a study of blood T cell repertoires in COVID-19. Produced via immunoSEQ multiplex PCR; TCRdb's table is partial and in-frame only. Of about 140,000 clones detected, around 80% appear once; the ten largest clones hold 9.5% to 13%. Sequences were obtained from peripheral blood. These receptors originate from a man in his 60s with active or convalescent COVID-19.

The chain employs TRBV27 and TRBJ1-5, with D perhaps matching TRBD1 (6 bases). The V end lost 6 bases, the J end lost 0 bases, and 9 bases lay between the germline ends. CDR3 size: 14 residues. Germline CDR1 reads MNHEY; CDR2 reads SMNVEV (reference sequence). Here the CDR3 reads CASSYRDSNQPQHF. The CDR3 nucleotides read TGTGCCAGCAGCTACAGGGATAGCAATCAGCCCCAGCATTTT.

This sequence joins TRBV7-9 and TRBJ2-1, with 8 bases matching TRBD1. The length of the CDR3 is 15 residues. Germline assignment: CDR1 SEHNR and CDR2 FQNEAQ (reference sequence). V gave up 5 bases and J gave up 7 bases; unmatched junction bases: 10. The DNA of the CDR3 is TGTGCCAGCAGCCGCCGCCAGGGGGCGGAGAATGAGCAGTTCTTC. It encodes CASSRRQGAENEQFF.

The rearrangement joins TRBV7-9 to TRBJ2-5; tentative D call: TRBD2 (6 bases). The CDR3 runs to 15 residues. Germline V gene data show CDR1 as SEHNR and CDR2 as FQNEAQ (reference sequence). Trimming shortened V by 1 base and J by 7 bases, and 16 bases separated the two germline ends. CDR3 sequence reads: CASSLDSRGAGTQYF. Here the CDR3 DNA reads TGTGCCAGCAGCTTAGATTCGCGGGGCGCCGGGACCCAGTACTTC. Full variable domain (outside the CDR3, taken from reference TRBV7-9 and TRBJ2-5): DTGVSQNPRHKITKRGQNVTFRCDPISEHNRLYWYRQTLGQGPEFLTYFQNEAQLEKSRLLSDRFSAERPKGSFSTLEIQRTEQGDSAMYLCASSLDSRGAGTQYFGPGTRLLVL.

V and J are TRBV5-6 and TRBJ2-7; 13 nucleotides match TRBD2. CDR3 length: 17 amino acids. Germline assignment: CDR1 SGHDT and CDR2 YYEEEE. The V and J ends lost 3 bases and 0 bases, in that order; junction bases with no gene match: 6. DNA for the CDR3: TGTGCCAGCAGCTCCCGGACTAGCGGGAGCCCCTCCTACGAGCAGTACTTC. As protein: CASSSRTSGSPSYEQYF.

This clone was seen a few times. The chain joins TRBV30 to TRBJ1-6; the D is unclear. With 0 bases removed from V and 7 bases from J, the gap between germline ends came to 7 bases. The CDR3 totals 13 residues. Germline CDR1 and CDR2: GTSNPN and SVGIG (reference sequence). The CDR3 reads CAWSVRENSPLHF. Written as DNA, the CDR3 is TGTGCCTGGAGTGTAAGGGAGAATTCACCCCTCCACTTT.

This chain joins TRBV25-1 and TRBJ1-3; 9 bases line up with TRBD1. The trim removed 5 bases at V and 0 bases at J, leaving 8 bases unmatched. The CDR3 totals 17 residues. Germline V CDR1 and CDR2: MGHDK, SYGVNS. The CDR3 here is CASSPRTGAFSGNTIYF. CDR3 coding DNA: TGTGCCAGCAGTCCAAGGACAGGGGCCTTCTCTGGAAACACCATATATTTT.

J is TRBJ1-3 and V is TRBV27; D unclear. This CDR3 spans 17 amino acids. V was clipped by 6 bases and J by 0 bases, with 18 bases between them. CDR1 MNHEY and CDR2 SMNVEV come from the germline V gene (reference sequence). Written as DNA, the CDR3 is TGTGCCAGCAGCCCGTCTCCTGCGCTCCTCTCTGGAAACACCATATATTTT. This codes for CASSPSPALLSGNTIYF.

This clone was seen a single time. The CDR3 protein is CASSDPLQLAGDTQYF. The CDR3 coding sequence is TGTGCCAGCAGTGACCCGCTCCAACTAGCGGGGGATACGCAGTATTTT. The chain carries TRBV28 and TRBJ2-3; 10 bases map to TRBD2. This CDR3 is 16 amino acids long. V was pared by 5 bases and J by 6 bases, with 11 bases of the junction left unmatched. Germline values: CDR1 MDHEN, CDR2 SYDVKM. The full variable domain, its missing parts supplied by reference TRBV28 and TRBJ2-3, is DVKVTQSSRYLVKRTGEKVFLECVQDMDHENMFWYRQDPGLGLRLIYFSYDVKMKEKGDIPEGYSVSREKKERFSLILESASTNQTSMYLCASSDPLQLAGDTQYFGPGTRLTVL.

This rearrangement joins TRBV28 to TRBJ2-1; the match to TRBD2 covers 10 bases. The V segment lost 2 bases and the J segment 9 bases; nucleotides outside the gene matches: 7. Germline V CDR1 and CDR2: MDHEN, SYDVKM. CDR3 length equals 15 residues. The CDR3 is CASSLRLAGVVEQFF. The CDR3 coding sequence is TGTGCCAGCAGTTTAAGGCTAGCGGGAGTAGTTGAGCAGTTCTTC.

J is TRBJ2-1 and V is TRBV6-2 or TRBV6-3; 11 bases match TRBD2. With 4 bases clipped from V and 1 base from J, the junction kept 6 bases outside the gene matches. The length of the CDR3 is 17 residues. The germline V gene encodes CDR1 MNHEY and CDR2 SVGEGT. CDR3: CASSSLGLAGSYNEQFF. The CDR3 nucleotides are TGTGCCAGCAGTTCCCTAGGACTAGCGGGTTCCTACAATGAGCAGTTCTTC.

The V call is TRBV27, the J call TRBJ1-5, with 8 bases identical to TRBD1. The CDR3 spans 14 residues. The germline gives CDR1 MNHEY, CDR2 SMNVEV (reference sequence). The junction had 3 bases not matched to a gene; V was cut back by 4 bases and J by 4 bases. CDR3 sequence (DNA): TGTGCCAGCAGTTCGACAGGGGTTAATCAGCCCCAGCATTTT. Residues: CASSSTGVNQPQHF.

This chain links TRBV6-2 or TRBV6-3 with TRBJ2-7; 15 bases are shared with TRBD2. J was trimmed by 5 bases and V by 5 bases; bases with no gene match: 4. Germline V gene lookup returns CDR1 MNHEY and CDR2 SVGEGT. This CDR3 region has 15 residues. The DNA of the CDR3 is TGTGCCAGCAGTACTGGGACTAGCGGGAGGAACGAGCAGTACGTC. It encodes CASSTGTSGRNEQYV.

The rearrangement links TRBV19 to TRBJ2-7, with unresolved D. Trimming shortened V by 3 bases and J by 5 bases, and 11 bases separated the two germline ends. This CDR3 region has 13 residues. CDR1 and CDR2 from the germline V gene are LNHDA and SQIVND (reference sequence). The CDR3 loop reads CASSIVRGNEQYF. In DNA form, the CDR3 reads TGTGCCAGTAGTATTGTTAGAGGAAACGAGCAGTACTTC.

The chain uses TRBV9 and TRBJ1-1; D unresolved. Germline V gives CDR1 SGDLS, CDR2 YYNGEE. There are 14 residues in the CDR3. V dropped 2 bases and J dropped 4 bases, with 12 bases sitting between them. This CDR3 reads CASSVPPQATEAFF. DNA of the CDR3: TGTGCCAGCAGCGTCCCCCCCCAGGCCACTGAAGCTTTCTTT.

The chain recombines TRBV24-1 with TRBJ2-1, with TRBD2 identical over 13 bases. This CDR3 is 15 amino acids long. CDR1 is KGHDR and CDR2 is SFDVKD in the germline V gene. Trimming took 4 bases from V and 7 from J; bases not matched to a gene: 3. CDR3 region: CATSELAGGGNEQFF. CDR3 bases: TGTGCCACCAGTGAACTAGCGGGAGGGGGGAATGAGCAGTTCTTC.

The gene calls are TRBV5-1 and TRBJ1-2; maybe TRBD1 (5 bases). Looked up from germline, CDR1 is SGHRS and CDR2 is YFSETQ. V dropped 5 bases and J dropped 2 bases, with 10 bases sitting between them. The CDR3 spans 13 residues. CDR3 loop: CASSPPGNYGYTF. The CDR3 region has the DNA TGCGCCAGCAGTCCCCCAGGGAACTATGGCTACACCTTC.

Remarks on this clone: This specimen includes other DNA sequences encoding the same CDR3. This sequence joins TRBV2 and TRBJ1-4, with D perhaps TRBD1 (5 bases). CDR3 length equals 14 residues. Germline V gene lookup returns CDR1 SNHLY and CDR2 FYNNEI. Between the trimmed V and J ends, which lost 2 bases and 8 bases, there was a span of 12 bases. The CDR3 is CASSETQGREKLFF. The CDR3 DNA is TGTGCCAGCAGTGAAACCCAGGGCCGGGAAAAACTGTTTTTT. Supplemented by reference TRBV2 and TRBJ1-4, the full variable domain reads EPEVTQTPSHQVTQMGQEVILRCVPISNHLYFYWYRQILGQKVEFLVSFYNNEISEKSEIFDDQFSVERPDGSNFTLKIRSTKLEDSAMYFCASSETQGREKLFFGSGTQLSVL.

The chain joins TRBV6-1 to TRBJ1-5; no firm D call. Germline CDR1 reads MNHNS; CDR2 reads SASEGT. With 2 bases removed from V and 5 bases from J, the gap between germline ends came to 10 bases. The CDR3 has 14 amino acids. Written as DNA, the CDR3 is TGTGCCAGCAGTGAATGGTCGAGATATCAGCCCCAGCATTTT. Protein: CASSEWSRYQPQHF.